What follows are 29 T cell receptor beta chains derived from one specimen sequenced in a study of T-cell memory formation after mild COVID-19. TCRdb processed the 5' RACE reads anew with MiXCR; each CDR3 protein has one entry. The sample has about 340,000 distinct CDR3 sequences; roughly 21% are singletons. Material for sequencing was PBMCs or a T cell subset sorted from them (not recorded which). These receptor sequences come from an adult woman who had mild COVID-19 (a few samples of this study predate the infection). Cell type and time point are not known.

This clonotype was detected only a few times. The J gene is TRBJ2-7, the V gene TRBV5-8, with D perhaps TRBD2 (5 bases). The V end lost 0 bases, the J end lost 3 bases, and 10 bases lay between the germline ends. In germline, CDR1 is SGHTS, CDR2 YDEGEE. The CDR3 extends over 14 amino acids. The CDR3 sequence is CASSLEGSGYEQYF. CDR3 nucleotide sequence: TGTGCCAGCAGCTTGGAGGGAAGCGGCTACGAGCAGTACTTC.

The V gene is TRBV7-9, the J gene TRBJ2-7; unclear D gene. This CDR3 region has 13 residues. Trimming shortened V by 5 bases and J by 0 bases, and 8 bases separated the two germline ends. The germline gives CDR1 SEHNR, CDR2 FQNEAQ (reference sequence). CDR3 sequence: CASSRTDSYEQYF. The CDR3 DNA sequence: TGTGCCAGCAGCAGGACGGACTCCTACGAGCAGTACTTC.

The chain employs TRBV10-3 and TRBJ2-3; no clear D. Germline V gene data show CDR1 as ENHRY and CDR2 as SYGVKD. This CDR3 spans 11 amino acids. V was clipped by 2 bases and J by 8 bases, with 5 bases between them. The CDR3 DNA follows: TGTGCCATCAGTGAGAAGGGTACGCAGTATTTT. Its protein is CAISEKGTQYF.

The genes are TRBV30 and TRBJ2-5, with 7 bases fitting TRBD2. Germline V gene sequence: CDR1 GTSNPN, CDR2 SVGIG (reference sequence). The CDR3 sequence is 14 residues long. J was trimmed by 1 base and V by 4 bases; bases with no gene match: 6. The DNA for the CDR3 is TGTGCCTGGATCGAGGGAGGGACCCAAGAGACCCAGTACTTC. Its translation: CAWIEGGTQETQYF. The full variable domain, its missing parts supplied by reference TRBV30 and TRBJ2-5, is SQTIHQWPATLVQPVGSPLSLECTVEGTSNPNLYWYRQAAGRGLQLLFYSVGIGQISSEVPQNLSASRPQDRQFILSSKKLLLSDSGFYLCAWIEGGTQETQYFGPGTRLLVL.

The count of this clonotype is one. The rearrangement uses TRBV7-2 and TRBJ2-5; D is ambiguous. The germline V gene encodes CDR1 SGHTA and CDR2 FQGNSA. V was trimmed by 0 bases and J by 1 base, leaving 18 bases between them. The CDR3 loop spans 18 amino acids. The CDR3 DNA is TGTGCCAGCAGCTTAGCGACGGACCATCTAATTCCCCAAGAGACCCAGTACTTC. Amino acids: CASSLATDHLIPQETQYF.

This clonotype has just a few counts. This sequence joins TRBV4-3 and TRBJ2-5, with D tentatively TRBD1 (5 bases). The CDR3 totals 13 residues. Deletions cut 4 bases from V and 2 bases from J, with 8 bases between. Germline V lookup: CDR1 LGHNA, CDR2 YSLEER. DNA for the CDR3: TGCGCCAGCAGCCTGACAGCACAAGAGACCCAGTACTTC. Translating it yields CASSLTAQETQYF.

This clonotype was counted a few times. DNA for the CDR3: TGTGCCAGCAGCCCGGGACAGTGGGAATCCGAGCAGTACTTC. Translated: CASSPGQWESEQYF. The chain combines TRBV5-5 with TRBJ2-7; TRBD1 aligns across 7 bases. From germline, CDR1 is SGHKS and CDR2 YYEKEE (reference sequence). This CDR3 is built from 14 residues. Trimming removed 4 bases from V and 6 bases from J; junction bases left unmatched: 10.

The rearrangement uses TRBV7-9 and TRBJ2-5, with no clear D. CDR1 and CDR2 from the germline V gene are SEHNR and FQNEAQ (reference sequence). This CDR3 region has 13 residues. The ends were cut back, 1 base at V and 5 bases at J, with 8 bases in the middle. Here the CDR3 reads CASSLVLLETQYF. The CDR3 region has the DNA TGTGCCAGCAGCTTAGTACTATTGGAGACCCAGTACTTC. Full variable domain (remainder filled in from reference TRBV7-9 and TRBJ2-5): DTGVSQNPRHKITKRGQNVTFRCDPISEHNRLYWYRQTLGQGPEFLTYFQNEAQLEKSRLLSDRFSAERPKGSFSTLEIQRTEQGDSAMYLCASSLVLLETQYFGPGTRLLVL.

The sample holds many counts of this clonotype. This chain joins TRBV6-5 and TRBJ2-5; D not resolved. With 6 bases removed from V and 5 bases from J, the gap between germline ends came to 10 bases. This CDR3 region has 12 residues. In germline, CDR1 is MNHEY, CDR2 SVGAGI. CDR3 loop: CASRGIGETQYF. The CDR3, as DNA: TGTGCCAGCAGGGGAATAGGGGAGACCCAGTACTTC.

The chain recombines TRBV4-3 with TRBJ2-1; 10 bases agree with TRBD2. The CDR3 totals 16 residues. V lost 4 bases and J lost 9; bases outside the gene matches: 12. The germline V gene encodes CDR1 LGHNA and CDR2 YSLEER. The CDR3 region is CASSRRRSGRAGEQFF. The CDR3 coding sequence is TGCGCCAGCAGCCGACGCCGAAGCGGGAGGGCCGGTGAGCAGTTCTTC.

The V and J genes are TRBV9 and TRBJ2-3, with 9 bases lining up with TRBD1. The V and J ends lost 3 bases and 0 bases, in that order; junction bases with no gene match: 5. This CDR3 spans 16 amino acids. CDR1 SGDLS and CDR2 YYNGEE come from the germline V gene. DNA of the CDR3: TGTGCCAGCAGCGCCACCGGGACAGGGAGCACAGATACGCAGTATTTT. This sequence encodes CASSATGTGSTDTQYF.

CDR3 loop: CAISEQAGPNYGYTF. CDR3 coding DNA: TGTGCCATCAGTGAACAGGCAGGCCCTAACTATGGCTACACCTTC. The rearrangement links TRBV10-3 to TRBJ1-2; a possible D gene is TRBD1 (5 bases). This CDR3 has 15 residues. Germline lookup yields CDR1 ENHRY and CDR2 SYGVKD. Trimming removed 3 bases at V and 0 bases at J, with 11 bases between.

The chain recombines TRBV7-3 with TRBJ2-7, with TRBD1 matching 7 bases. This CDR3 is 12 amino acids long. Unmatched junction bases numbered 4, after V lost 4 bases and J lost 7 bases. Germline CDR1 and CDR2: SGHTA and FQGTGA. CDR3 nucleotide sequence: TGTGCCAGCAGCTCACGGACAGGAGAGCAGTACTTC. Its protein product is CASSSRTGEQYF.

The rearrangement links TRBV12-3 or TRBV12-4 to TRBJ1-2, with D unresolved. This CDR3 is built from 14 residues. Trimming took off 6 bases at V and 1 base at J, with 12 bases between the two ends. CDR3 loop: CASSLLTDNYGYTF. CDR3 sequence (DNA): TGTGCCAGCAGCCTCCTCACTGATAACTATGGCTACACCTTC.

Only a few counts were recorded for this clonotype. V and J are TRBV24-1 and TRBJ2-7; 9 bases are a match to TRBD1. CDR1 is KGHDR and CDR2 is SFDVKD in the germline V gene. The ends lost 6 bases at V and 4 bases at J; junction bases unmatched: 6. CDR3 length: 14 residues. CDR3 in DNA: TGTGCCACCAGTTCACCGGGACAGGGTTACGAGCAGTACTTC. Its translation: CATSSPGQGYEQYF.

This clonotype was seen more than once but under ten times. The V gene is TRBV4-1, the J gene TRBJ2-2; TRBD1 aligns across 10 bases. V shed 4 bases and J 1 base; nucleotides not matched to a gene: 3. CDR1 MGHRA and CDR2 YSYEKL come from the germline V gene. The CDR3 sequence is 16 residues long. The CDR3 nucleotides are TGCGCCAGCAGCCTCTGGACAGGGGGGAACACCGGGGAGCTGTTTTTT. This sequence encodes CASSLWTGGNTGELFF.

V gene TRBV20-1 combines with J gene TRBJ2-5; D is undetermined. The V gene lost 6 bases and the J gene lost 2 bases, with 16 bases spanning the gap. Per germline, CDR1 DFQATT and CDR2 SNEGSKA (reference sequence). The CDR3 contains 14 residues. The DNA of the CDR3 is TGCAGTGCAAGAAGTGGTTCGGCTCAAGAGACCCAGTACTTC. Translation gives CSARSGSAQETQYF.

This clonotype has more than one count but fewer than ten. The chain couples TRBV2 to TRBJ2-1; D gene uncertain. The CDR3 totals 12 residues. Germline CDR1 SNHLY, CDR2 FYNNEI. V shed 6 bases and J shed 5 bases, with 8 bases lying between them. CDR3 region: CASSHFDNEQFF. The CDR3 DNA is TGTGCCAGCAGCCACTTCGACAATGAGCAGTTCTTC.

The chain joins TRBV15 to TRBJ2-3; D might be TRBD1 (5 bases). The germline gives CDR1 LNHNV, CDR2 YYDKDF (reference sequence). Deletions cut 1 base from V and 8 bases from J, with 16 bases between. The length of the CDR3 is 15 residues. The CDR3 region is CATSRGGQGSGTQYF. CDR3 sequence (DNA): TGTGCCACCAGCAGAGGGGGCCAGGGCTCGGGTACGCAGTATTTT.

This chain links TRBV5-1 with TRBJ2-5; possible D gene TRBD2, 6 bases. V lost 0 bases and J 2 bases, leaving 14 bases between the germline ends. This CDR3 comprises 16 residues. The germline CDR1 and CDR2 sequences are SGHRS and YFSETQ. CDR3 sequence (DNA): TGCGCCAGCAGCTTGGCCAGGGAGGTAGGGCAAGAGACCCAGTACTTC. This encodes CASSLAREVGQETQYF.

The chain links TRBV6-5 to TRBJ2-5, with 8 bases matching TRBD1. Germline V lookup: CDR1 MNHEY, CDR2 SVGAGI. The CDR3 length is 14 residues. The junction had 6 bases not matched to a gene; V was cut back by 4 bases and J by 5 bases. The CDR3 nucleotides are TGTGCCAGCAGTTGGGACAGGTCGCGGGAGACCCAGTACTTC. Its translation: CASSWDRSRETQYF.

The CDR3 DNA reads as TGTGCCAGCAGCCCGTCCCCGGCAGTATTATACGAGCAGTACTTC. Protein product: CASSPSPAVLYEQYF. The chain employs TRBV7-3 and TRBJ2-7; the D is unclear. The CDR3 totals 15 residues. Trimming shortened V by 5 bases and J by 4 bases, and 18 bases separated the two germline ends. From germline, CDR1 is SGHTA and CDR2 FQGTGA.

This clonotype was seen a handful of times. The chain joins TRBV6-5 to TRBJ1-1; no clear D. Germline values: CDR1 MNHEY, CDR2 SVGAGI. V lost 6 bases, J lost 5 bases, and 19 bases lay in between. The CDR3 runs to 15 residues. The CDR3 DNA reads as TGTGCCAGCAGCCCCGTGGGGATTTGGCGAACTGAAGCTTTCTTT. Amino acid sequence: CASSPVGIWRTEAFF.

The rearrangement uses TRBV5-1 and TRBJ2-1; TRBD2 agrees at 13 bases. CDR1 and CDR2 (germline): SGHRS, YFSETQ. This CDR3 is 15 amino acids long. V lost 0 bases and J lost 14; bases outside the gene matches: 8. CDR3 residues: CASSLVPGLAGFEFF. The CDR3 DNA is TGCGCCAGCAGCTTGGTACCGGGACTAGCGGGATTCGAGTTCTTC.

The genes are TRBV29-1 and TRBJ1-6, with TRBD1 matching over 7 bases. The CDR3 covers 14 residues. V lost 6 bases and J lost 6; bases outside the gene matches: 8. Germline assignment: CDR1 SQVTM and CDR2 ANQGSEA. The CDR3 nucleotides are TGCAGCGTGCAGGCAGGGGGGAGTAATTCACCCCTCCACTTT. The encoded protein is CSVQAGGSNSPLHF.

This clonotype was recorded at least ten times. This chain links TRBV3-1 with TRBJ2-5; D remains ambiguous. V was clipped by 1 base and J by 5 bases, with 11 bases between them. The CDR3 totals 14 residues. CDR1 LGHDT and CDR2 YNNKEL come from the germline V gene (reference sequence). CDR3 protein: CASSQGSRTETQYF. In DNA form, the CDR3 reads TGTGCCAGCAGCCAAGGAAGTCGAACGGAGACCCAGTACTTC.

This clonotype was detected only a few times. This chain uses TRBV5-1 with TRBJ2-3, with D hard to call. Germline V gene data show CDR1 as SGHRS and CDR2 as YFSETQ. The CDR3 covers 13 residues. V was cut by 2 bases and J by 4 bases, with 8 bases left in between. The chain's CDR3 is CASSFSRSDTQYF. The CDR3 DNA sequence: TGCGCCAGCAGCTTCAGCAGATCAGATACGCAGTATTTT.

V and J are TRBV7-6 and TRBJ2-3; 10 positions match TRBD1. The CDR3 length is 15 residues. Trimming at V came to 5 bases and at J to 5 bases, leaving 7 bases not matched to a gene. Germline CDR1 reads SGHVS; CDR2 reads FNYEAQ. CDR3 in amino acids: CASSPDRGEGDTQYF. The CDR3 DNA reads TGTGCCAGCAGCCCGGACAGGGGGGAAGGAGATACGCAGTATTTT.

This chain uses TRBV6-5 with TRBJ2-1; D unresolved. Germline values: CDR1 MNHEY, CDR2 SVGAGI. V was pared by 4 bases and J by 6 bases, with 10 bases between. This CDR3 is 13 amino acids long. Here the CDR3 reads CASSLSPVNEQFF. CDR3 in DNA: TGTGCCAGCAGTTTGTCCCCGGTCAATGAGCAGTTCTTC.